Listed here is a single T cell receptor (beta chain). The data originate from a study of T cells in Graves' hyperthyroidism and ophthalmopathy. The V gene's germline CDR1 is SGHVS and CDR2 FNYEAQ. The V end lost 5 bases, the J end lost 0 bases, and 13 bases lay between the germline ends. CDR3 length: 15 amino acids. Researchers amplified the TCR beta CDR3 regions from RNA transcripts. During a first-round RT-PCR of the TCR CDR3, the HTBI primer set was used. TCRdb used MiXCR to reprocess the multiplex PCR reads, holding one entry per CDR3 protein. The sample has a few hundred thousand distinct CDR3 sequences, roughly 50% seen once; the top ten hold just under 8.5%.

The sample taken for sequencing was peripheral blood or thyroid tissue (not recorded which). The chain links TRBV7-6 to TRBJ1-1; a weak D match, TRBD1 (5 bases). The receptor's source is a woman aged 18-35 years with Graves' hyperthyroidism. This CDR3 reads CASSQEGLLNTEAFF. The CDR3 nucleotides are TGTGCCAGCAGCCAGGAGGGACTCCTGAACACTGAAGCTTTCTTT.